This entry features one TCR beta chain sequence. What it recognizes is unknown. These data originate in a study of cytomegalovirus exposure and HLA in healthy donors. The CDR3 consists of 12 residues. Germline values: CDR1 SGHTA, CDR2 FQGNSA. V was cut by 5 bases and J by 2 bases, with 4 bases left in between. A multiplex PCR was run with 60 Vbeta primers and 13 Jbeta primers. The repertoire was sequenced with immunoSEQ multiplex PCR; TCRdb's copy has only in-frame clones and lacks some. The table includes roughly 130,000 clones, around four fifths detected once. Whole-study results and caveats: It has been reported that TCR beta sequences accurately predicted the HLA-A and HLA-B alleles of most subjects. Previously analyzed data showed that most TCR beta V segments were productive at a frequency of about 87% or about 30%.

The sample was PBMCs. This sequence joins TRBV7-2 and TRBJ2-1; D not resolved. The receptor was derived from a man aged 30 to 45 in good health and CMV-seronegative. In DNA, the CDR3 is TGTGCCAGCAGCCCGGCCTACAATGAGCAGTTCTTC. Amino acids: CASSPAYNEQFF.